Below, 24 T cell receptor beta chains from the same sample are listed, as sequenced in a study of T cells after yellow fever vaccination. Via MiXCR, TCRdb re-called the 5' RACE reads, giving one row per CDR3 protein. In the table there are 120,000 or so distinct CDR3 sequences, around 15% of which are singletons. This material consisted of CD8+ T cells sorted from PBMCs, taken 5 days after the yellow fever booster vaccination. The receptors were sampled from a man aged 18 to 35 who received the YFV17D yellow fever vaccine.

CDR3 sequence: CASSPARREAFF. As DNA, the CDR3 is TGTGCCAGCAGCCCGGCCCGCCGCGAAGCTTTCTTT. The chain employs TRBV12-3 or TRBV12-4 and TRBJ1-1; D unclear. Trimming shortened V by 6 bases and J by 8 bases, and 13 bases separated the two germline ends. The CDR3 totals 12 residues.

This clonotype was counted only a few times. The rearrangement uses TRBV20-1 and TRBJ1-2, with D unresolved. V dropped 0 bases and J dropped 5 bases, with 10 bases sitting between them. The CDR3 is 13 residues long. Germline V lookup: CDR1 DFQATT, CDR2 SNEGSKA (reference sequence). The CDR3 bases are TGCAGTGCTAGAGATCTTACCGGGTATGGCTACACCTTC. Its protein product is CSARDLTGYGYTF.

The chain is built from TRBV12-3 or TRBV12-4 and TRBJ1-2; D is ambiguous. V was cut by 3 bases and J by 4 bases, with 15 bases left in between. This CDR3 is 15 amino acids long. The CDR3 nucleotides read TGTGCCAGCAGTTTTGATCGGGCAGGCCTCTATGGCTACACCTTC. This codes for CASSFDRAGLYGYTF.

The chain links TRBV7-2 to TRBJ2-3, with 12 bases matching TRBD2. With 1 base clipped from V and 5 bases from J, the junction kept 7 bases outside the gene matches. The CDR3 sequence is 17 residues long. The V gene's germline CDR1 is SGHTA and CDR2 FQGNSA. The CDR3 sequence: CASSLVASGGVRDTQYF. CDR3 DNA sequence: TGTGCCAGCAGCTTAGTGGCTAGCGGGGGGGTTAGAGATACGCAGTATTTT.

The chain recombines TRBV20-1 with TRBJ2-1, with a tentative D call TRBD2 (7 bases). Germline CDR1 reads DFQATT; CDR2 reads SNEGSKA (reference sequence). The CDR3 is made up of 14 amino acids. V was shortened by 5 bases and J by 4 bases, with 15 bases between the two germline ends. CDR3 sequence (DNA): TGCAGTGCTCCGTCGCGGGGGCAGTACAATGAGCAGTTCTTC. Amino acid sequence: CSAPSRGQYNEQFF.

The rearrangement uses TRBV15 and TRBJ2-7; 8 bases line up with TRBD2. V trimming: 3 bases; J trimming: 2 bases; junction bases outside the gene matches: 9. The CDR3 has 16 amino acids. Germline V lookup: CDR1 LNHNV, CDR2 YYDKDF (reference sequence). The CDR3: CATSRDFGTRTYEQYF. In DNA, the CDR3 is TGTGCCACCAGCAGGGATTTCGGGACTAGGACCTACGAGCAGTACTTC.

In DNA form, the CDR3 reads TGTGCCAGCAGCTTAGCCCAATCTCCTGCAACTAATGAAAAACTGTTTTTT. Encoded protein: CASSLAQSPATNEKLFF. The chain links TRBV13 to TRBJ1-4; D unresolved. The V gene's germline CDR1 is PRHDT and CDR2 FYEKMQ (reference sequence). V lost 1 base and J 0 bases, leaving 12 bases between the germline ends. The CDR3 totals 17 residues.

The chain links TRBV20-1 to TRBJ1-6; D call uncertain. V was trimmed by 3 bases and J by 0 bases, leaving 12 bases between them. CDR3 length: 16 amino acids. Germline CDR1 DFQATT, CDR2 SNEGSKA (reference sequence). The CDR3: CSARRQTSSYNSPLHF. The CDR3 bases are TGCAGTGCTAGGAGGCAGACAAGCTCCTATAATTCACCCCTCCACTTT.

This clonotype was counted between two and nine times. V is TRBV10-2 and J is TRBJ2-3; TRBD2 aligns across 8 bases. Germline assignment: CDR1 WSHSY and CDR2 SAAADI. This CDR3 has 14 amino acids. With 3 bases clipped from V and 4 bases from J, the junction kept 3 bases outside the gene matches. CDR3 DNA: TGCGCCAGCAGTGAACGGGGGGGTGCAGATACGCAGTATTTT. Protein: CASSERGGADTQYF.

The rearrangement uses TRBV7-2 and TRBJ1-3; TRBD1 matches 9 bases. V trimming: 5 bases; J trimming: 0 bases; junction bases outside the gene matches: 2. The CDR3 extends over 15 amino acids. Germline V gene data show CDR1 as SGHTA and CDR2 as FQGNSA. The chain's CDR3 is CASSADRGSGNTIYF. The CDR3 nucleotides are TGTGCCAGCAGCGCGGACAGGGGCTCTGGAAACACCATATATTTT.

This clonotype has only a few counts. This sequence joins TRBV7-8 and TRBJ1-6; tentative D call: TRBD1 (5 bases). Trimming cost V 4 bases and J 7 bases, with 14 bases left between them. This CDR3 is 15 amino acids long. Germline V gene lookup returns CDR1 SGHVS and CDR2 FQNEAQ. This CDR3 is CASSSLAGSNSPLHF. Here the CDR3 DNA reads TGTGCCAGCAGCTCCCTAGCAGGGTCCAATTCACCCCTCCACTTT.

The gene calls are TRBV20-1 and TRBJ2-2; 7 bases align to TRBD2. Germline values: CDR1 DFQATT, CDR2 SNEGSKA (reference sequence). Trimming removed 6 bases from V and 3 bases from J; junction bases left unmatched: 4. CDR3 length equals 13 residues. The CDR3 here is CSALSGDTGELFF. CDR3 DNA sequence: TGCAGTGCGCTAAGCGGGGACACCGGGGAGCTGTTTTTT.

The CDR3 here is CSARGTDMNTEAFF. Here the CDR3 DNA reads TGCAGTGCTAGAGGAACGGATATGAACACTGAAGCTTTCTTT. This chain joins TRBV20-1 and TRBJ1-1, with unresolved D. V lost 1 base, J lost 0 bases, and 9 bases lay in between. Germline V gene sequence: CDR1 DFQATT, CDR2 SNEGSKA (reference sequence). This CDR3 contains 14 residues.

At least ten counts were recorded for this clonotype. This chain joins TRBV12-3 or TRBV12-4 and TRBJ2-5, with 8 bases that match TRBD1. The CDR3 is made up of 15 amino acids. V was clipped by 3 bases and J by 9 bases; unmatched bases: 12. The CDR3 spells CASSFGTGGIMAQYF. As DNA, the CDR3 is TGTGCCAGCAGTTTCGGAACAGGGGGGATTATGGCCCAGTACTTC.

This clonotype was counted a few times. V usage is TRBV6-6 and J usage is TRBJ2-3, with 10 bases aligning to TRBD2. CDR1 is MNHNY and CDR2 is SVGAGI in the germline V gene (reference sequence). V shed 0 bases, J shed 9 bases, and the junction held 9 bases outside the gene matches. The CDR3 sequence is 16 residues long. The CDR3 DNA reads as TGTGCCAGCAGTTACTCTAGCGGGGGGCCCCCCGGGACGCAGTATTTT. Encoded protein: CASSYSSGGPPGTQYF.

The chain is built from TRBV7-2 and TRBJ2-5; possibly TRBD1 for D (5 bases). The V end lost 1 base, the J end lost 5 bases, and 11 bases lay between the germline ends. CDR3 length equals 14 residues. The germline V gene encodes CDR1 SGHTA and CDR2 FQGNSA. The CDR3 loop reads CASSLGQGMETQYF. In DNA form, the CDR3 reads TGTGCCAGCAGCTTAGGGCAGGGTATGGAGACCCAGTACTTC.

This clonotype showed up many times. The V gene is TRBV9, the J gene TRBJ2-7; 9 nucleotides match TRBD2. Germline V CDR1 and CDR2: SGDLS, YYNGEE. Trimming at V came to 4 bases and at J to 4 bases, leaving 9 bases not matched to a gene. CDR3 length equals 15 residues. Here the CDR3 reads CASSPPASGTYEQYF. CDR3 DNA sequence: TGTGCCAGCAGCCCACCGGCTAGCGGGACGTACGAGCAGTACTTC.

The chain combines TRBV4-1 with TRBJ1-2, with a weak D call TRBD1 (5 bases). Trimming pared 1 base from V and 9 bases from J, leaving 18 bases between. Germline V CDR1 and CDR2: MGHRA, YSYEKL. This CDR3 has 15 residues. This CDR3 reads CASSQGEGDGTRYTF. In DNA form, the CDR3 reads TGCGCCAGCAGCCAAGGAGAAGGAGACGGGACGCGCTACACCTTC.

This clonotype has only a few counts. The chain recombines TRBV4-3 with TRBJ1-3; a possible D gene is TRBD1 (6 bases). Trimming pared 6 bases from V and 4 bases from J, leaving 16 bases between. The CDR3 sequence is 15 residues long. CDR1 is LGHNA, CDR2 YSLEER, per germline. The CDR3 loop reads CASRDTGWSGNTIYF. Here the CDR3 DNA reads TGCGCCAGCAGGGATACAGGGTGGTCCGGAAACACCATATATTTT.

This rearrangement joins TRBV6-2 or TRBV6-3 to TRBJ1-5, with 7 bases matching TRBD1. Unmatched junction bases numbered 8, after V lost 5 bases and J lost 1 base. This CDR3 contains 16 residues. Germline V gives CDR1 MNHEY, CDR2 SVGEGT. The CDR3 here is CASSTSQGESNQPQHF. The CDR3 DNA reads as TGTGCCAGCAGTACCTCCCAGGGGGAAAGCAATCAGCCCCAGCATTTT.

The chain uses TRBV4-1 and TRBJ1-2; D uncertain. The CDR3 contains 14 residues. The V gene's germline CDR1 is MGHRA and CDR2 YSYEKL. V dropped 0 bases and J dropped 6 bases, with 11 bases sitting between them. DNA for the CDR3: TGCGCCAGCAGCCAAGAGTCCAGCTCCCATGGCTACACCTTC. It codes for CASSQESSSHGYTF.

This clonotype occurred a few times. The chain couples TRBV4-1 to TRBJ2-5; D gene uncertain. CDR1 and CDR2 (germline): MGHRA, YSYEKL. Trimming took off 1 base at V and 7 bases at J, with 4 bases between the two ends. The CDR3 extends over 11 amino acids. The CDR3 DNA reads TGCGCCAGCAGCCAAGTCGGGACCCAGTACTTC. Encoded protein: CASSQVGTQYF.

This clonotype was counted many times. This chain links TRBV27 with TRBJ2-1, with a weak D call TRBD2 (5 bases). This CDR3 spans 14 amino acids. In germline, CDR1 is MNHEY, CDR2 SMNVEV (reference sequence). Trimming took off 6 bases at V and 1 base at J, with 10 bases between the two ends. The CDR3 here is CASSLASSYNEQFF. As DNA, the CDR3 is TGTGCCAGCAGCTTAGCGTCGTCCTACAATGAGCAGTTCTTC.

The chain uses TRBV27 and TRBJ1-6, with TRBD1 matching over 7 bases. This CDR3 contains 13 residues. V shed 6 bases, J shed 8 bases, and the junction held 4 bases outside the gene matches. Germline-derived CDR1 and CDR2 are MNHEY and SMNVEV (reference sequence). The CDR3, as DNA: TGTGCCAGCAGCGACAGGGACTATTCACCCCTCCACTTT. This codes for CASSDRDYSPLHF.